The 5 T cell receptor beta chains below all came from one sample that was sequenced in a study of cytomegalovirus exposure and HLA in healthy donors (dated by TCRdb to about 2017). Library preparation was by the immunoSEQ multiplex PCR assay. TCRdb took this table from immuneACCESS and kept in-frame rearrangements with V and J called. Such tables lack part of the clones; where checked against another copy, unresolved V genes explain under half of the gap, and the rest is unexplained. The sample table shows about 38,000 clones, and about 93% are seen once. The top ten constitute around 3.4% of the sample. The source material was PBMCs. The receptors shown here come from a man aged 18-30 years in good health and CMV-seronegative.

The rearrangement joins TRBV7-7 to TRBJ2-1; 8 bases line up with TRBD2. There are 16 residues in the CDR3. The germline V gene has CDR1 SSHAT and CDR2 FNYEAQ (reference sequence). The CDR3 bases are TGTGCTATCTTCGGACTAGCCCACCAACCCTACAATGAGCAGTTCTTC. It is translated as CAIFGLAHQPYNEQFF.

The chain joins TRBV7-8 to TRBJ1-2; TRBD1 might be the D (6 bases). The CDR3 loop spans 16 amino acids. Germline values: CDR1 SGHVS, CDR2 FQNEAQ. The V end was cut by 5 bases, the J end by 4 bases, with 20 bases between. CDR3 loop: CASSIVTDRSPYGYTF. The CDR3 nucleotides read TGTGCCAGCAGCATCGTCACAGACAGGTCTCCCTATGGCTACACCTTC.

CDR3 in DNA: TGTGCCAGCAGATCCGAACTAGCGGGGCCCTACGAGCAGTACTTC. Encoded protein: CASRSELAGPYEQYF. The chain uses TRBV6-1 and TRBJ2-7; 10 nucleotides align to TRBD2. The junction had 7 bases not matched to a gene; V was cut back by 6 bases and J by 2 bases. CDR1 is MNHNS and CDR2 is SASEGT in the germline V gene. The CDR3 is made up of 15 amino acids.

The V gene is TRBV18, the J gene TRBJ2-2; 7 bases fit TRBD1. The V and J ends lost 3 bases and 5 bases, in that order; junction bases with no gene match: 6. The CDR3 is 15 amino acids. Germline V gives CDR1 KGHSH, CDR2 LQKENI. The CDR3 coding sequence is TGTGCCAGCTCACCGACAGGGAGTCGTACCGGGGAGCTGTTTTTT. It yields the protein CASSPTGSRTGELFF.

For the CDR3, the DNA is TGTGCCAGTATCCCGACACCCACGAACACTGAAGCTTTCTTT. Its translation is CASIPTPTNTEAFF. V and J are TRBV19 and TRBJ1-1, with D unresolved. Germline CDR1 is LNHDA and CDR2 is SQIVND (reference sequence). With 7 bases removed from V and 1 base from J, the gap between germline ends came to 13 bases. The CDR3 contains 14 residues.